These 10 T cell receptor beta chains share one sample of origin, sequenced in a study of HIV-infected patients and healthy controls. 500 ng RNA was reverse transcribed with alpha and beta constant-region primers. Alpha and beta chain libraries were made separately by chain-specific third strand synthesis with multiplexing indices. TCRdb used MiXCR to reprocess the 5' RACE reads, holding one entry per CDR3 protein. The data contain about 14,000 distinct CDR3 sequences, 12% of them singletons. Roughly three months, about 14 weeks, into antiretroviral therapy, follow-up blood was collected. Whole blood was used without fractionation, so all unsorted peripheral T cells were included. Sequenced material: blood, taken during antiretroviral therapy. The origin of the receptors is an adult with HIV infection. The donor label of this sample is uncertain.

In this sample, this clonotype turned up many times. The chain has TRBV6-4 and TRBJ2-3; D gene ambiguous. In germline, CDR1 is MRHNA, CDR2 SNTAGT. Trimming left V 0 bases short and J 2 bases short, with 9 bases between. The CDR3 length is 15 residues. CDR3 protein: CASSDSVELTDTQYF. The CDR3 DNA sequence: TGTGCCAGCAGTGACTCGGTGGAGCTCACAGATACGCAGTATTTT.

This clonotype was seen ten or more times. The chain has TRBV5-1 and TRBJ2-7, with a weak D call TRBD2 (6 bases). Germline values: CDR1 SGHRS, CDR2 YFSETQ. The CDR3 sequence is 15 residues long. Trimming took off 0 bases at V and 2 bases at J, with 12 bases between the two ends. CDR3 sequence: CASSLGSGPTYEQYF. As DNA, the CDR3 is TGCGCCAGCAGCTTGGGTAGCGGACCAACCTACGAGCAGTACTTC. The full variable domain, completed using reference TRBV5-1 and TRBJ2-7, is KAGVTQTPRYLIKTRGQQVTLSCSPISGHRSVSWYQQTPGQGLQFLFEYFSETQRNKGNFPGRFSGRQFSNSRSEMNVSTLELGDSALYLCASSLGSGPTYEQYFGPGTRLTVT.

The chain uses TRBV29-1 and TRBJ2-4, with D possibly being TRBD2 (5 bases). The CDR3 spans 13 residues. The V gene's germline CDR1 is SQVTM and CDR2 ANQGSEA. Trimming stripped 8 bases from V and 8 bases from J, with 19 bases between. CDR3 region: CSCRGGSGYIQYF. The CDR3 DNA reads TGCAGCTGCCGAGGCGGGTCTGGCTACATTCAGTACTTC.

In this sample, this clonotype turned up many times. V is TRBV19 and J is TRBJ2-3, with D possibly matching TRBD1 (6 bases). From germline, CDR1 is LNHDA and CDR2 SQIVND (reference sequence). The CDR3 totals 15 residues. V was clipped by 4 bases and J by 0 bases, with 11 bases between them. The CDR3 nucleotides read TGTGCCAGTAGTACCTCCGGGACAAGCACAGATACGCAGTATTTT. This codes for CASSTSGTSTDTQYF.

This chain joins TRBV6-2 or TRBV6-3 and TRBJ2-1, with D tentatively TRBD2 (6 bases). CDR1 and CDR2 from the germline V gene are MNHEY and SVGEGT. The CDR3 length is 15 residues. The ends were cut back, 4 bases at V and 4 bases at J, with 14 bases in the middle. CDR3 protein: CASSLPSDLYNEQFF. In DNA form, the CDR3 reads TGTGCCAGCAGTTTGCCTAGCGACCTGTACAATGAGCAGTTCTTC.

This clonotype was counted between two and nine times. The V and J genes are TRBV4-2 and TRBJ2-3, with TRBD2 matching 10 bases. CDR3 length equals 16 residues. Germline values: CDR1 LGHNA, CDR2 YNFKEQ. After removal of 2 bases from V and 4 bases from J, the junction contained 6 bases not matched to a gene. CDR3 loop: CASSQTPLAGADTQYF. As DNA, the CDR3 is TGTGCCAGCAGCCAAACCCCTCTAGCGGGGGCAGATACGCAGTATTTT.

This clonotype was recorded at least ten times. The chain joins TRBV6-6 to TRBJ1-1; 11 nucleotides match TRBD1. From germline, CDR1 is MNHNY and CDR2 SVGAGI (reference sequence). J gave up 2 bases and V 6 bases, and 5 bases lay outside the gene matches. The CDR3 has 15 residues. The CDR3 DNA follows: TGTGCCAGCAGAGGGACAGGGGGTGACAACACTGAAGCTTTCTTT. Amino acids: CASRGTGGDNTEAFF.

This clonotype appeared a few times. The chain has TRBV6-1 and TRBJ2-5; D possibly corresponds to TRBD2 (6 bases). The CDR3 has 14 amino acids. Germline V gene lookup returns CDR1 MNHNS and CDR2 SASEGT. The V and J ends lost 10 bases and 0 bases respectively, with 15 bases between them. The CDR3: CATCRDLNQETQYF. As DNA, the CDR3 is TGTGCCACTTGCCGGGACTTGAACCAAGAGACCCAGTACTTC.

Ten or more counts support this clonotype. The rearrangement uses TRBV7-9 and TRBJ1-1; the D gene is possibly TRBD1 (5 bases). The V end lost 3 bases, the J end lost 3 bases, and 11 bases lay between the germline ends. The CDR3 totals 14 residues. Germline values: CDR1 SEHNR, CDR2 FQNEAQ (reference sequence). CDR3 sequence (DNA): TGTGCCAGCAGCTTGAGCAGGGTTGACACTGAAGCTTTCTTT. This translates into CASSLSRVDTEAFF. The full variable domain, with the rest looked up from reference TRBV7-9 and TRBJ1-1, is DTGVSQNPRHKITKRGQNVTFRCDPISEHNRLYWYRQTLGQGPEFLTYFQNEAQLEKSRLLSDRFSAERPKGSFSTLEIQRTEQGDSAMYLCASSLSRVDTEAFFGQGTRLTVV.

This clonotype came up many times. The chain combines TRBV28 with TRBJ1-2; 10 nucleotides line up with TRBD1. The V segment lost 5 bases and the J segment 7 bases; nucleotides outside the gene matches: 13. This CDR3 contains 16 residues. Germline loops: CDR1 MDHEN, CDR2 SYDVKM. The CDR3 coding sequence is TGTGCCAGCAGTCCCCCGACAGGGGGCGAGATGTCTGGCTACACCTTC. Encoded protein: CASSPPTGGEMSGYTF.